The 21 T cell receptor beta chains given below trace back to one sample, sequenced in a study of CD8 T cells in Susac syndrome. cDNA came from 0.5 to 1 ug RNA primed by random hexamers. TCRdb used MiXCR to reprocess the immunoSEQ multiplex PCR reads, holding one entry per CDR3 protein. Of 110,000 to 150,000 distinct CDR3 sequences in the sample, approximately 95% were seen once. The sample taken for sequencing was CD8+ T cells from PBMCs. The receptors originated from a human donor in good health.

The chain uses TRBV20-1 and TRBJ2-7; 8 nucleotides line up with TRBD1. Germline V gene sequence: CDR1 DFQATT, CDR2 SNEGSKA (reference sequence). J was trimmed by 2 bases and V by 6 bases; bases with no gene match: 6. This CDR3 is 13 amino acids long. The CDR3 coding sequence is TGCAGTGCAACCGGGACAGGCACCTACGAGCAGTACTTC. Residues: CSATGTGTYEQYF.

The genes are TRBV2 and TRBJ2-2, with 8 bases matching TRBD1. V lost 9 bases, J lost 7 bases, and 7 bases stayed unmatched. The CDR3 has 13 amino acids. Germline assignment: CDR1 SNHLY and CDR2 FYNNEI. The CDR3 loop reads CARDGQGVGELFF. CDR3 DNA: TGTGCCAGGGATGGACAGGGAGTCGGGGAGCTGTTTTTT.

This CDR3 reads CASSTLAHTEAFF. Written as DNA, the CDR3 is TGTGCCAGCAGCACCCTCGCTCACACTGAAGCTTTCTTT. The chain is built from TRBV27 and TRBJ1-1; D remains ambiguous. Trimming took off 6 bases at V and 3 bases at J, with 11 bases between the two ends. Germline V gene sequence: CDR1 MNHEY, CDR2 SMNVEV (reference sequence). This CDR3 spans 13 amino acids.

This sequence joins TRBV25-1 and TRBJ2-5; 7 positions agree with TRBD2. Trimming at V came to 2 bases and at J to 4 bases, leaving 7 bases not matched to a gene. This CDR3 is 15 amino acids long. Germline CDR1 is MGHDK and CDR2 is SYGVNS. DNA of the CDR3: TGTGCCAGCAGTGAAGGTGGGAGGGGAGGAGAGACCCAGTACTTC. Its translation is CASSEGGRGGETQYF.

In nucleotides, the CDR3 is TGCAGCGCCATAGCCGGGACTAGCGGGATTTACGATGAGCAGTTCTTC. Protein sequence: CSAIAGTSGIYDEQFF. The chain links TRBV29-1 to TRBJ2-1, with 13 bases identical to TRBD2. CDR3 length equals 16 residues. V lost 7 bases, J lost 8 bases, and 14 bases stayed unmatched. Germline CDR1 is SQVTM and CDR2 is ANQGSEA.

The chain recombines TRBV14 with TRBJ2-1, with TRBD1 matching 8 bases. Germline CDR1 and CDR2: SGHDN and FVKESK. CDR3 length: 17 residues. V was pared by 1 base and J by 9 bases, with 14 bases of the junction left unmatched. CDR3 DNA sequence: TGTGCCAGCAGCCAAGTCTACGCGACAGGGGCTACAATTGAGCAGTTCTTC. This encodes CASSQVYATGATIEQFF.

The V call is TRBV6-2 or TRBV6-3, the J call TRBJ2-2, with no clear D. The CDR3 length is 11 residues. Germline loops: CDR1 MNHEY, CDR2 SVGEGT. V was trimmed by 3 bases and J by 7 bases, leaving 3 bases between them. CDR3 DNA sequence: TGTGCCAGCAGTTATTACGGGGAGCTGTTTTTT. This gives the protein CASSYYGELFF.

V usage is TRBV20-1 and J usage is TRBJ2-1; D gene ambiguous. Trimming shortened V by 4 bases and J by 7 bases, and 5 bases separated the two germline ends. Looked up from germline, CDR1 is DFQATT and CDR2 is SNEGSKA (reference sequence). This CDR3 spans 10 amino acids. The CDR3 protein is CSANVNEQFF. The DNA of the CDR3 is TGCAGTGCTAATGTAAATGAGCAGTTCTTC.

This clonotype has a single count. This chain connects TRBV23-1 to TRBJ1-3, with D maybe TRBD1 (5 bases). TRBV23-1 is placed among ORFs of uncertain function. V was pared by 2 bases and J by 8 bases, with 10 bases between. There are 13 residues in the CDR3. CDR3: CASSQGRADTIYF. DNA for the CDR3: TGCGCCAGCAGTCAAGGCAGGGCGGACACCATATATTTT.

The chain couples TRBV3-1 to TRBJ2-7; D remains unclear. The CDR3 has 13 residues. The ends were cut back, 4 bases at V and 1 base at J, with 8 bases in the middle. In germline, CDR1 is LGHDT, CDR2 YNNKEL (reference sequence). Here the CDR3 reads CASSRARSYEQYF. CDR3 bases: TGTGCCAGCAGCCGAGCGAGGTCCTACGAGCAGTACTTC.

V usage is TRBV4-2 and J usage is TRBJ2-7; D is perhaps TRBD2 (6 bases). CDR1 and CDR2 (germline): LGHNA, YNFKEQ. Trimming removed 1 base at V and 6 bases at J, with 13 bases between. CDR3 size: 14 residues. The chain's CDR3 is CASSQGLEVSEQYF. The DNA for the CDR3 is TGTGCCAGCAGCCAAGGACTAGAGGTGTCCGAGCAGTACTTC.

The V call is TRBV27, the J call TRBJ2-3, with unresolved D. The CDR3 has 12 residues. Between the trimmed V and J ends, which lost 7 bases and 2 bases, there was a span of 7 bases. Germline V gene lookup returns CDR1 MNHEY and CDR2 SMNVEV (reference sequence). The CDR3 loop is CASKRNTDTQYF. The CDR3, as DNA: TGTGCCAGCAAAAGGAACACAGATACGCAGTATTTT.

The CDR3 DNA sequence: TGCGCCAGCAGCCAAGATTACCCCGACGGATCCTACGAGCAGTACTTC. Translated: CASSQDYPDGSYEQYF. V usage is TRBV4-3 and J usage is TRBJ2-7, with D hard to call. The CDR3 is 16 amino acids. CDR1 LGHNA and CDR2 YSLEER come from the germline V gene. Trimming took off 0 bases at V and 1 base at J, with 13 bases between the two ends.

The V call is TRBV12-3 or TRBV12-4, the J call TRBJ2-3, with D uncertain. The CDR3 contains 18 residues. V was clipped by 6 bases and J by 7 bases, with 29 bases between them. For the CDR3, the DNA is TGTGCCAGCAGGTCCGACTGGAATGGCGTCCGAACAGTAAATACGCAGTATTTT. Encoded protein: CASRSDWNGVRTVNTQYF.

The chain employs TRBV20-1 and TRBJ2-1; 8 bases are a match to TRBD2. CDR1 and CDR2 (germline): DFQATT, SNEGSKA (reference sequence). This CDR3 has 12 residues. The CDR3 spells CSSSAGDGEQFF. CDR3 bases: TGCAGCAGTTCAGCGGGAGACGGTGAGCAGTTCTTC.

The V gene is TRBV7-8, the J gene TRBJ2-3; D ambiguous. CDR1 SGHVS and CDR2 FQNEAQ come from the germline V gene. This CDR3 spans 13 amino acids. V lost 2 bases to trimming and J lost 5 bases, with 8 bases between them. The CDR3 region has the DNA TGTGCCAGCAGCTTATCAGCACTAGATACGCAGTATTTT. It specifies CASSLSALDTQYF. Looking up the rest from reference TRBV7-8 and TRBJ2-3 gives the full variable domain: GAGVSQSPRYKVAKRGQDVALRCDPISGHVSLFWYQQALGQGPEFLTYFQNEAQLDKSGLPSDRFFAERPEGSVSTLKIQRTQQEDSAVYLCASSLSALDTQYFGPGTRLTVL.

The J gene is TRBJ1-2, the V gene TRBV30; D is ambiguous. Per germline, CDR1 GTSNPN and CDR2 SVGIG (reference sequence). The ends were cut back, 0 bases at V and 5 bases at J, with 10 bases in the middle. This CDR3 is 13 amino acids long. CDR3 sequence (DNA): TGTGCCTGGAGTGTACTCCCGGGGTATGGCTACACCTTC. Encoded protein: CAWSVLPGYGYTF. Full variable domain (rest looked up from reference TRBV30 and TRBJ1-2): SQTIHQWPATLVQPVGSPLSLECTVEGTSNPNLYWYRQAAGRGLQLLFYSVGIGQISSEVPQNLSASRPQDRQFILSSKKLLLSDSGFYLCAWSVLPGYGYTFGSGTRLTVV.

The V gene is TRBV6-4, the J gene TRBJ2-1; 7 nucleotides match TRBD2. The CDR3 extends over 14 amino acids. Germline V CDR1 and CDR2: MRHNA, SNTAGT. J lost 10 bases, V lost 2 bases, and 8 bases had no gene match. The CDR3 reads CASSDREEGSEQFF. CDR3 DNA sequence: TGTGCCAGCAGTGACCGGGAGGAGGGGAGCGAGCAGTTCTTC.

The rearrangement joins TRBV7-9 to TRBJ2-5, with D tentatively TRBD1 (5 bases). Trimming left V 7 bases short and J 0 bases short, with 9 bases between. This CDR3 is 13 amino acids long. Germline V gives CDR1 SEHNR, CDR2 FQNEAQ (reference sequence). CDR3 nucleotides: TGTGCCAGCATTGGGGCGAACCAAGAGACCCAGTACTTC. Amino acids: CASIGANQETQYF.

CDR3 nucleotide sequence: TGCAGCGAAGCAGTGACAGGGATTATGAACACTGAAGCTTTCTTT. Its translation: CSEAVTGIMNTEAFF. The V call is TRBV29-1, the J call TRBJ1-1; TRBD1 matches 7 bases. The CDR3 totals 15 residues. After removal of 7 bases from V and 0 bases from J, the junction contained 11 bases not matched to a gene. In germline, CDR1 is SQVTM, CDR2 ANQGSEA.

The V gene is TRBV6-5, the J gene TRBJ2-5; D possibly uses TRBD1 or TRBD2 (6 bases each). V lost 0 bases and J lost 1, with 9 bases in between. CDR3 length: 15 residues. CDR1 is MNHEY, CDR2 SVGAGI, per germline. The CDR3 DNA reads TGTGCCAGCAGTTACTCAGGGGGGCTCCAAGAGACCCAGTACTTC. This sequence encodes CASSYSGGLQETQYF.